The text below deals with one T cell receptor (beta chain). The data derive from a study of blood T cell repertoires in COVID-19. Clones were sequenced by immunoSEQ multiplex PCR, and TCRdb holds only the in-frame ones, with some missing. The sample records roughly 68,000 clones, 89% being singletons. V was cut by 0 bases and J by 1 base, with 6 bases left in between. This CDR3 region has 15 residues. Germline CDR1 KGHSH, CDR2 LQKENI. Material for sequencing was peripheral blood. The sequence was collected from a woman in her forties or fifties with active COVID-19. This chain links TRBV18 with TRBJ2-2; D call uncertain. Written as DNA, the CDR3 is TGTGCCAGCTCACCACCGCCGGTGAACACCGGGGAGCTGTTTTTT. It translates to CASSPPPVNTGELFF.